These 24 T cell receptor beta chains were sequenced from one sample in a study of low-dose radiotherapy and immunotherapy resistance in tumors. This sample's time point: before trial treatment. Alpha and beta chains were covered, as first-strand cDNA relied on TRAV- and TRBV-specific primers. The authors ran 15 to 25 PCR cycles to amplify TCRs with a constant-region primer and V-primer adapter. TCRdb redid the calling of the reads with MiXCR, one entry per CDR3 protein. The sample has 64,000 or so distinct CDR3 sequences; 26% are singletons. The source material was PBMCs, sampled before treatment. Receptor source: a male donor with rectosigmoid adenocarcinoma.

The sample holds one count of this clonotype. The chain joins TRBV21-1 to TRBJ2-3. TRBV21-1 is annotated as a pseudogene. The CDR3 has 15 amino acids. The CDR3 sequence is CASIPRVKSTDTQYF. In DNA form, the CDR3 reads TGTGCCAGCATCCCAAGGGTGAAAAGCACAGATACGCAGTATTTT.

This chain uses TRBV12-3 or TRBV12-4 with TRBJ2-5; 7 bases fit TRBD1. Germline trimming cut 3 bases from V and 5 bases from J; bases unmatched to any gene: 6. The CDR3 length is 14 residues. CDR3 region: CASSFRQGVETQYF. CDR3 DNA sequence: TGTGCCAGCAGTTTCCGACAGGGTGTGGAGACCCAGTACTTC.

This clonotype was detected many times. The chain has TRBV19 and TRBJ2-4; D is perhaps TRBD2 (7 bases). The germline V and J ends were trimmed by 7 bases and 12 bases, with 19 bases remaining between them. The CDR3 consists of 13 residues. Germline-derived CDR1 and CDR2 are LNHDA and SQIVND (reference sequence). CDR3 bases: TGTGCCAGTACCCAACGAACGGGGGGCAATCAGTACTTC. It specifies CASTQRTGGNQYF.

The chain uses TRBV29-1 and TRBJ1-1; no definite D call. The CDR3 consists of 14 residues. Per germline, CDR1 SQVTM and CDR2 ANQGSEA. V lost 0 bases and J 4 bases, leaving 12 bases between the germline ends. The CDR3 DNA sequence: TGCAGCGTTGAAGATTCTGTGGGAGTCACTGAAGCTTTCTTT. It is translated as CSVEDSVGVTEAFF.

This clonotype was detected ten times or more. This chain joins TRBV5-1 and TRBJ2-7, with 12 bases lining up with TRBD1. Looked up from germline, CDR1 is SGHRS and CDR2 is YFSETQ. J gave up 5 bases and V 4 bases, and 4 bases lay outside the gene matches. This CDR3 is built from 14 residues. The DNA of the CDR3 is TGCGCCAGCAGCCCGGGGACAGGGGGCAACGAGCAGTACTTC. Translating it yields CASSPGTGGNEQYF. The full variable domain, in which reference TRBV5-1 and TRBJ2-7 provide the parts outside the CDR3, is KAGVTQTPRYLIKTRGQQVTLSCSPISGHRSVSWYQQTPGQGLQFLFEYFSETQRNKGNFPGRFSGRQFSNSRSEMNVSTLELGDSALYLCASSPGTGGNEQYFGPGTRLTVT.

This clonotype was seen repeatedly, ten times or more. The V call is TRBV6-2 or TRBV6-3, the J call TRBJ2-1; D is undetermined. CDR3 size: 14 residues. From germline, CDR1 is MNHEY and CDR2 SVGEGT. The V end lost 6 bases, the J end lost 2 bases, and 11 bases lay between the germline ends. The CDR3 is CASRPQSTYNEQFF. CDR3 coding DNA: TGTGCCAGCAGGCCCCAGAGTACCTACAATGAGCAGTTCTTC.

Ten or more counts support this clonotype. The chain couples TRBV7-2 to TRBJ2-2, with a weak D call TRBD1 (5 bases). Germline V gives CDR1 SGHTA, CDR2 FQGNSA. This CDR3 contains 15 residues. Trimming removed 4 bases from V and 0 bases from J, with 9 bases in between. The CDR3 region is CASSYRQTNTGELFF. CDR3 nucleotides: TGTGCCAGCAGCTATAGACAGACGAACACCGGGGAGCTGTTTTTT. The full variable domain, completed using reference TRBV7-2 and TRBJ2-2, is GAGVSQSPSNKVTEKGKDVELRCDPISGHTALYWYRQSLGQGLEFLIYFQGNSAPDKSGLPSDRFSAERTGGSVSTLTIQRTQQEDSAVYLCASSYRQTNTGELFFGEGSRLTVL.

The table lists this clonotype with many counts. The chain has TRBV7-2 and TRBJ2-7; D possibly corresponds to TRBD1 (6 bases). Trimming shortened V by 5 bases and J by 2 bases, and 13 bases separated the two germline ends. CDR3 length equals 14 residues. Germline V gives CDR1 SGHTA, CDR2 FQGNSA. CDR3 coding DNA: TGTGCCAGCAGCGGGCTGGACAGAACCTACGAGCAGTACTTC. Its translation is CASSGLDRTYEQYF.

This clonotype has ten or more counts. The chain is built from TRBV5-1 and TRBJ2-7, with unresolved D. The CDR3 is 14 amino acids. V was shortened by 4 bases and J by 0 bases, with 11 bases between the two germline ends. Germline lookup yields CDR1 SGHRS and CDR2 YFSETQ. The CDR3 nucleotides read TGCGCCAGCAGCCCCCGAGTAGACTCCTACGAGCAGTACTTC. This codes for CASSPRVDSYEQYF.

Concerning this clonotype itself: With only one base between it and a far larger clone, this is likely a read error. The rearrangement links TRBV5-3 to TRBJ1-6; D gene uncertain. TRBV5-3 is reported as an ORF; its role is uncertain. V lost 9 bases to trimming and J lost 12 bases, with 22 bases between them. CDR3 length: 14 residues. DNA of the CDR3: TGTGCCACCTCTGGCGGGCCAGAGGGTTTACCCCTCCACTTT. Amino acid sequence: CATSGGPEGLPLHF.

This clonotype was counted ten times or more. The rearrangement uses TRBV7-9 and TRBJ2-3; 8 bases are a match to TRBD2. The trim removed 5 bases at V and 5 bases at J, leaving 18 bases unmatched. Germline lookup yields CDR1 SEHNR and CDR2 FQNEAQ (reference sequence). The CDR3 is 18 residues long. The CDR3 DNA reads as TGTGCCAGCAGCCCACAAACCCCGGGAGGGGGTGAGCAAGATACGCAGTATTTT. Amino acid sequence: CASSPQTPGGGEQDTQYF.

By share, this clonotype ranks as medium-sized. The chain employs TRBV12-3 or TRBV12-4 and TRBJ1-5; unclear D gene. The CDR3 extends over 15 amino acids. V lost 5 bases, J lost 5 bases, and 16 bases lay in between. The CDR3: CASSESNGPHQPQHF. The CDR3 DNA is TGTGCCAGCAGTGAAAGTAACGGTCCGCATCAGCCCCAGCATTTT.

This clonotype has just a few counts. The V and J genes are TRBV12-3 or TRBV12-4 and TRBJ2-7; weak D call: TRBD1 (5 bases). This CDR3 has 14 amino acids. V dropped 6 bases and J dropped 6 bases, with 18 bases sitting between them. DNA for the CDR3: TGTGCCAGCAGCTCCCTGGCCTGGGGCGGCGAGCAGTACTTC. Translated, it gives CASSSLAWGGEQYF.

This clonotype has ten or more counts. V is TRBV7-2 and J is TRBJ2-7; D unclear. Trimming took off 5 bases at V and 0 bases at J, with 14 bases between the two ends. Germline CDR1 reads SGHTA; CDR2 reads FQGNSA. The length of the CDR3 is 15 residues. CDR3 coding DNA: TGTGCCAGCAGCCCCATTGGCAGTCGCTCCTACGAGCAGTACTTC. This gives the protein CASSPIGSRSYEQYF.

Many counts were recorded for this clonotype. The chain couples TRBV7-9 to TRBJ2-7; no clear D gene. V was trimmed by 1 base and J by 3 bases, leaving 13 bases between them. Germline CDR1 is SEHNR and CDR2 is FQNEAQ (reference sequence). The CDR3 runs to 15 residues. The CDR3 nucleotides are TGTGCCAGCAGCTTAGTTAGTTCGTTTCTCTACGAGCAGTACTTC. Its translation is CASSLVSSFLYEQYF.

This chain connects TRBV29-1 to TRBJ1-1, with D hard to call. The CDR3 runs to 13 residues. Germline V gene lookup returns CDR1 SQVTM and CDR2 ANQGSEA. Trimming stripped 4 bases from V and 2 bases from J, with 11 bases between. The CDR3 is CSVVWVINTEAFF. As DNA, the CDR3 is TGCAGCGTTGTTTGGGTAATCAACACTGAAGCTTTCTTT. The entire variable domain, with the rest obtained from reference TRBV29-1 and TRBJ1-1, is as follows: SAVISQKPSRDICQRGTSLTIQCQVDSQVTMMFWYRQQPGQSLTLIATANQGSEATYESGFVIDKFPISRPNLTFSTLTVSNMSPEDSSIYLCSVVWVINTEAFFGQGTRLTVV.

This clonotype has at least ten counts. This rearrangement joins TRBV4-1 to TRBJ2-7, with D maybe TRBD1 (7 bases). Between the trimmed V and J ends, which lost 2 bases and 6 bases, there was a span of 14 bases. Germline loops: CDR1 MGHRA, CDR2 YSYEKL. CDR3 length: 14 residues. The CDR3 spells CASSQRIQGGEQYF. DNA of the CDR3: TGCGCCAGCAGCCAACGGATTCAGGGGGGCGAGCAGTACTTC.

The sample holds many counts of this clonotype. The chain employs TRBV12-3 or TRBV12-4 and TRBJ2-1; 7 nucleotides match TRBD2. V lost 5 bases, J lost 4 bases, and 8 bases stayed unmatched. The length of the CDR3 is 15 residues. Here the CDR3 reads CASSPPGTTYNEQFF. CDR3 bases: TGTGCCAGCAGTCCCCCCGGGACTACGTACAATGAGCAGTTCTTC.

Concerning this clonotype itself: A far larger clone is off by one base, so a read error is likely. Given the absence of the conserved phenylalanine or tryptophan at the CDR3 end, a read error is likely. The chain carries TRBV11-2 and TRBJ2-1, with TRBD1 matching over 9 bases. This CDR3 spans 15 amino acids. Trimming cost V 4 bases and J 8 bases; bases outside gene matches: 9. Germline values: CDR1 SGHAT, CDR2 FQNNGV. The DNA for the CDR3 is TGTGCCAGCAGCTGGCCGGGACAGGGTACCGATGAGCAGTTCTAC. Translation gives CASSWPGQGTDEQFY.

The chain joins TRBV11-2 to TRBJ2-7; D is undetermined. Per the germline V gene, CDR1 is SGHAT and CDR2 is FQNNGV. Between the trimmed V and J ends, which lost 3 bases and 3 bases, there was a span of 9 bases. This CDR3 region has 13 residues. CDR3 sequence: CASSLTTNYEQYF. The DNA of the CDR3 is TGTGCCAGCAGCTTGACAACAAACTACGAGCAGTACTTC.

This clonotype was detected many times. The chain has TRBV9 and TRBJ1-4; 7 bases line up with TRBD1. Germline-derived CDR1 and CDR2 are SGDLS and YYNGEE. The V and J ends lost 4 bases and 3 bases, in that order; junction bases with no gene match: 9. This CDR3 contains 16 residues. In DNA form, the CDR3 reads TGTGCCAGCAGCCCAGGAACCGGGACAGCTAATGAAAAACTGTTTTTT. As protein: CASSPGTGTANEKLFF.

The table lists this clonotype with many counts. The V and J genes are TRBV5-1 and TRBJ2-7, with unresolved D. From germline, CDR1 is SGHRS and CDR2 YFSETQ. Deletions cut 2 bases from V and 2 bases from J, with 8 bases between. The CDR3 runs 13 residues. CDR3 sequence (DNA): TGCGCCAGCAGCTTAGATGCAACCTACGAGCAGTACTTC. Residues: CASSLDATYEQYF.

This clonotype was detected many times. V gene TRBV20-1 combines with J gene TRBJ2-2, with 7 bases that match TRBD1. Germline CDR1 DFQATT, CDR2 SNEGSKA (reference sequence). With V trimmed by 6 bases and J by 5 bases, 12 bases remained unmatched. There are 15 residues in the CDR3. In DNA form, the CDR3 reads TGCAGTGCCTCTCCGACAGGGTTCAAGACCGGGGAGCTGTTTTTT. It encodes CSASPTGFKTGELFF.

In its sample, this clonotype was seen many times. An end of the junction differs from the germline gene, which may be a read error. The rearrangement uses TRBV5-8 and TRBJ1-1; 7 positions agree with TRBD1. Germline V lookup: CDR1 SGHTS, CDR2 YDEGEE. The CDR3 sequence is 14 residues long. The CDR3 DNA is TGCGCCAGCAAACCGGGACAGATGAACACTGAAGCTTTCTTT. As protein: CASKPGQMNTEAFF.